A single sample gave rise to the 18 T cell receptor beta chains below, sequenced in a study of T cell changes during pregnancy in multiple sclerosis. Sequencing used immunoSEQ multiplex PCR; TCRdb keeps in-frame clones, though not all of them. The sample contains some 41,000 clones, 90% of which appear only once. Source: CD8+ T cells from peripheral blood mononuclear cells, taken in the first trimester of pregnancy. All receptors derive from a female donor with multiple sclerosis, enrolled in a pregnancy study.

This chain links TRBV9 with TRBJ2-7; 9 bases match TRBD2. The CDR3 spans 14 residues. V dropped 0 bases and J dropped 3; count of bases not matched to a gene: 1. The germline gives CDR1 SGDLS, CDR2 YYNGEE. DNA for the CDR3: TGTGCCAGCAGCGTAGTTAGCGGGAGCTACGAGCAGTACTTC. Protein sequence: CASSVVSGSYEQYF.

The chain joins TRBV6-1 to TRBJ2-7, with 8 bases lining up with TRBD1. After removal of 10 bases from V and 3 bases from J, the junction contained 11 bases not matched to a gene. In germline, CDR1 is MNHNS, CDR2 SASEGT. The CDR3 length is 14 residues. For the CDR3, the DNA is TGTGCCACTCAGGACCCGGACAGGGTCTACGAGCAGTACTTC. Residues: CATQDPDRVYEQYF.

The rearrangement joins TRBV19 to TRBJ2-7; 7 bases line up with TRBD2. Germline V gene data show CDR1 as LNHDA and CDR2 as SQIVND (reference sequence). The CDR3 contains 15 residues. V dropped 2 bases and J dropped 5; count of bases not matched to a gene: 9. The CDR3 loop is CASSIRGGSGNEQYF. CDR3 DNA sequence: TGTGCCAGTAGTATAAGAGGCGGGAGCGGGAACGAGCAGTACTTC.

This clone has just a few counts. The CDR3 DNA follows: TGTGCCAGCAGACCCACAGGGGTTGGCGGGGAGCTGTTTTTT. Translated, it gives CASRPTGVGGELFF. This chain links TRBV28 with TRBJ2-2, with 7 bases identical to TRBD1. The CDR3 loop spans 14 amino acids. CDR1 is MDHEN, CDR2 SYDVKM, per germline. Trimming cost V 6 bases and J 7 bases; bases outside gene matches: 8.

The rearrangement joins TRBV10-3 to TRBJ2-7, with D perhaps matching TRBD1 (6 bases). Germline loops: CDR1 ENHRY, CDR2 SYGVKD. The CDR3 has 11 residues. The V gene lost 8 bases and the J gene lost 4 bases, with 9 bases spanning the gap. As DNA, the CDR3 is TGTGCCATCGGGGACACTTACGAGCAGTACTTC. It encodes CAIGDTYEQYF.

This clone has only one observation. The V and J genes are TRBV5-8 and TRBJ2-5; TRBD1 is a possible D gene (6 bases). With 4 bases removed from V and 2 bases from J, the gap between germline ends came to 15 bases. Germline values: CDR1 SGHTS, CDR2 YDEGEE. The CDR3 consists of 15 residues. The CDR3 spells CASSRGTSNQETQYF. Written as DNA, the CDR3 is TGTGCCAGCAGCCGTGGGACATCGAATCAAGAGACCCAGTACTTC.

The chain recombines TRBV4-2 with TRBJ2-4; 9 bases are a match to TRBD1. The CDR3 runs to 13 residues. Germline V gene lookup returns CDR1 LGHNA and CDR2 YNFKEQ. Trimming took 4 bases from V and 13 from J; bases not matched to a gene: 8. In DNA form, the CDR3 reads TGTGCCAGCAGCCCCGGGACAGGGCCAATACAGTACTTC. This gives the protein CASSPGTGPIQYF.

The chain employs TRBV9 and TRBJ2-7; 9 bases align to TRBD2. Germline V gives CDR1 SGDLS, CDR2 YYNGEE. This CDR3 spans 17 amino acids. V gave up 3 bases and J gave up 0 bases; unmatched junction bases: 10. The CDR3 protein is CASSATSGLDPSYEQYF. In DNA form, the CDR3 reads TGTGCCAGCAGCGCAACTAGCGGGTTGGATCCCTCCTACGAGCAGTACTTC.

V gene TRBV6-6 combines with J gene TRBJ2-1, with D perhaps matching TRBD1 (5 bases). The CDR3 runs 15 residues. Trimming took off 4 bases at V and 1 base at J, with 11 bases between the two ends. Germline CDR1 reads MNHNY; CDR2 reads SVGAGI (reference sequence). The CDR3 nucleotides read TGTGCCAGCAGTTTAGGGGAATGGTCCTACAATGAGCAGTTCTTC. It specifies CASSLGEWSYNEQFF.

The chain employs TRBV7-2 and TRBJ1-5; the D is unclear. Germline CDR1 is SGHTA and CDR2 is FQGNSA. The V end lost 1 base, the J end lost 4 bases, and 11 bases lay between the germline ends. The length of the CDR3 is 15 residues. The DNA for the CDR3 is TGTGCCAGCAGCTTAGTCCAGGCTACTAATCAGCCCCAGCATTTT. Protein sequence: CASSLVQATNQPQHF.

J is TRBJ2-7 and V is TRBV6-6; tentatively, D is TRBD2 (6 bases). Trimming pared 2 bases from V and 5 bases from J, leaving 10 bases between. Germline V gives CDR1 MNHNY, CDR2 SVGAGI (reference sequence). CDR3 size: 13 residues. The CDR3 loop is CASSYGGSNEQYF. CDR3 coding DNA: TGTGCCAGCAGTTACGGAGGGTCCAACGAGCAGTACTTC.

The chain employs TRBV7-9 and TRBJ1-4, with D hard to call. Trimming left V 9 bases short and J 3 bases short, with 14 bases between. The germline CDR1 and CDR2 sequences are SEHNR and FQNEAQ (reference sequence). The CDR3 covers 14 residues. For the CDR3, the DNA is TGTGCCAGTATAGCGAGTGCAGCTAATGAAAAACTGTTTTTT. This encodes CASIASAANEKLFF.

This clone occurred once. The CDR3 DNA reads TGCGCCAGCAGCAGCTCAGGGGGCGCTGAAGCTTTCTTT. This encodes CASSSSGGAEAFF. The rearrangement uses TRBV10-2 and TRBJ1-1; 8 bases are shared with TRBD1. This CDR3 is built from 13 residues. Germline trimming cut 6 bases from V and 6 bases from J; bases unmatched to any gene: 6. Germline-derived CDR1 and CDR2 are WSHSY and SAAADI.

This chain links TRBV10-3 with TRBJ1-1; 9 bases line up with TRBD1. Germline V lookup: CDR1 ENHRY, CDR2 SYGVKD. The length of the CDR3 is 14 residues. J gave up 0 bases and V 9 bases, and 5 bases lay outside the gene matches. The CDR3 spells CAMGTGQMNTEAFF. For the CDR3, the DNA is TGTGCCATGGGGACAGGGCAGATGAACACTGAAGCTTTCTTT.

The V call is TRBV7-8, the J call TRBJ2-7, with a tentative D call TRBD2 (6 bases). CDR1 and CDR2 from the germline V gene are SGHVS and FQNEAQ. The CDR3 has 14 amino acids. Trimming cost V 5 bases and J 2 bases, with 13 bases left between them. The CDR3 protein is CASSVGGGAYEQYF. CDR3 DNA sequence: TGTGCCAGCAGCGTGGGTGGCGGGGCCTACGAGCAGTACTTC.

The V and J genes are TRBV19 and TRBJ2-1, with TRBD2 matching 10 bases. Germline V gives CDR1 LNHDA, CDR2 SQIVND (reference sequence). The CDR3 spans 13 residues. V shed 7 bases and J 6 bases; nucleotides not matched to a gene: 3. CDR3 region: CASTSGSINEQFF. The CDR3 bases are TGTGCCAGTACTAGCGGGAGTATCAATGAGCAGTTCTTC.

This chain links TRBV11-2 with TRBJ2-3; 14 nucleotides agree with TRBD2. Looked up from germline, CDR1 is SGHAT and CDR2 is FQNNGV. Trimming cost V 4 bases and J 7 bases; bases outside gene matches: 4. The CDR3 consists of 15 residues. DNA of the CDR3: TGTGCCAGCAGCTCCCGACTAGCGGGAGGGCATACGCAGTATTTT. Translating it yields CASSSRLAGGHTQYF.

The chain is built from TRBV7-8 and TRBJ2-7; 9 bases match TRBD1. This CDR3 has 14 amino acids. With 7 bases clipped from V and 1 base from J, the junction kept 5 bases outside the gene matches. Germline assignment: CDR1 SGHVS and CDR2 FQNEAQ. In DNA, the CDR3 is TGTGCCAGCATCACCGGGACAGGGTCCTACGAGCAGTACTTC. It is translated as CASITGTGSYEQYF.